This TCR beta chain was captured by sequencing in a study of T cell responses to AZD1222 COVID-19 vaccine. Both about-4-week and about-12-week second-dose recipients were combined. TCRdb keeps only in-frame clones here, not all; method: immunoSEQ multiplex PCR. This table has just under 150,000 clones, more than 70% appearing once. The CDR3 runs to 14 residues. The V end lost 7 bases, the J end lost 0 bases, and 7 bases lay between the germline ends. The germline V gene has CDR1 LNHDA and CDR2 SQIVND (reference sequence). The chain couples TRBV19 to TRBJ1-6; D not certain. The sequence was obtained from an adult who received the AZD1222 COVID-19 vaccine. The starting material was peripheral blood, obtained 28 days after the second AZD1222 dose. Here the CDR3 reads CASTESSYNSPLHF. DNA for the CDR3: TGTGCCAGTACCGAAAGCTCCTATAATTCACCCCTCCACTTT.